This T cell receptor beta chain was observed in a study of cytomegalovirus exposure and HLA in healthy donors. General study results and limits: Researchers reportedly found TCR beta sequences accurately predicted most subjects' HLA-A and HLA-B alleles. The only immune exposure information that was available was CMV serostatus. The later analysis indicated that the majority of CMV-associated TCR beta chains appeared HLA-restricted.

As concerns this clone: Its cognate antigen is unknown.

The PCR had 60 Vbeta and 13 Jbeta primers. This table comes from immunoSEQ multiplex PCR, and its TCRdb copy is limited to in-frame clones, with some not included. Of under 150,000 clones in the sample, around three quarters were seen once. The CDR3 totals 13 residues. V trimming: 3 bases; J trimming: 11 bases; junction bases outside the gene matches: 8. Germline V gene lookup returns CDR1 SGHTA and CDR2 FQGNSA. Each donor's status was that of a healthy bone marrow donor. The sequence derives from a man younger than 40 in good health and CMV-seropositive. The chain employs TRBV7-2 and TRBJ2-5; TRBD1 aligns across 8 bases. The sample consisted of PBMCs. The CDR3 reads CASSLTGAGEQYF. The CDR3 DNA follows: TGTGCCAGCAGCTTGACAGGGGCTGGAGAGCAGTACTTC.